This TCR beta chain appears in the sequencing data of a study of vaccination and CD4 T cells after COVID-19. The wider study: Subjects got two shots of BNT162b2 or mRNA-1273 vaccine. Cells received overlapping spike peptides from SARS-CoV-2, HCoV-NL63, HCoV-OC43 and HCoV-229E as stimulation.

This sample's treatment: roughly 11-day PBMC culture with coronavirus spike peptide pools or control peptides (ViraFEST assay). After expanding antigen-specific T cells with peptide pools, ViraFEST sequenced their TCRs. The V gene's germline CDR1 is SGHTA and CDR2 FQGNSA. V shed 4 bases and J shed 5 bases, with 17 bases lying between them. The CDR3 has 15 residues. Cultured CD4+ T cell DNA was sequenced using the Oncomine TCR Beta short-read assay. TCRdb reanalysed the PCR reads using MiXCR and keeps one entry per CDR3 protein. The profile shows under 20,000 distinct CDR3 sequences, 60% to 85% of them singletons. As to this clonotype: Its target is not known.

The starting material was CD4+ T cells from blood, cultured in vitro, obtained after SARS-CoV-2 vaccination. The chain employs TRBV7-2 and TRBJ2-5; D tentatively reads TRBD1 or TRBD2 (5 bases each). The TCR comes from a human donor who received a COVID-19 vaccine. CDR3: CASSWVRDGSETQYF. The CDR3 bases are TGTGCCAGCAGCTGGGTCCGGGACGGATCGGAGACCCAGTACTTC. The full variable domain, rest sourced from reference TRBV7-2 and TRBJ2-5, is GAGVSQSPSNKVTEKGKDVELRCDPISGHTALYWYRQSLGQGLEFLIYFQGNSAPDKSGLPSDRFSAERTGGSVSTLTIQRTQQEDSAVYLCASSWVRDGSETQYFGPGTRLLVL.